This T cell receptor (beta chain) was recovered during a study of T-cell memory formation after mild COVID-19. Study-level background: The TCR clusters were mostly specific to one donor.

Remarks on this clonotype: Antigen specificity is unknown.

One entry per CDR3 protein results from TCRdb running MiXCR on the 5' RACE reads. Of tens of thousands of distinct CDR3 sequences listed, roughly 16% are singletons. Study results and limitations: Chiefly within CM and EM were the contracting CD4+ clones; CD8+ ones were within EMRA.

The trim removed 4 bases at V and 1 base at J, leaving 7 bases unmatched. The length of the CDR3 is 18 residues. Germline CDR1 is SEHNR and CDR2 is FQNEAQ (reference sequence). J is TRBJ2-7 and V is TRBV7-9; 16 bases are a match to TRBD2. This sequence originates from a man younger than 35 who had mild COVID-19 (a few samples of this study predate the infection). Cell type and time point are not known. The specimen sequenced was PBMCs or a T cell subset sorted from them (not recorded which). Here the CDR3 DNA reads TGTGCCAGCAGCTCCGGGACTAGCGGGGGGGCGAAATCCTACGAGCAGTACTTC. It yields the protein CASSSGTSGGAKSYEQYF.